The 14 T cell receptor beta chains given below trace back to one sample, sequenced in a study of T cells after yellow fever vaccination. TCRdb re-called the 5' RACE reads through MiXCR, storing one row per CDR3 protein. The table lists 300,000 or so distinct CDR3 sequences, 7.5% to 9% of them singletons, with about 3.7% in the top ten. Sequencing used CD4+ T cells sorted from PBMCs, obtained 5 days after the yellow fever booster vaccination. The receptors here all came from a young man who received the YFV17D yellow fever vaccine.

The table lists this clonotype with a few counts. The chain links TRBV7-3 to TRBJ1-1; TRBD1 aligns across 7 bases. The V gene end was trimmed by 5 bases and the J gene end by 6 bases; junction bases not matched to a gene: 6. CDR3 size: 13 residues. CDR1 is SGHTA and CDR2 is FQGTGA in the germline V gene. This chain's CDR3 is CASSPRDSAEAFF. The CDR3 bases are TGTGCCAGCAGCCCGAGGGACAGCGCTGAAGCTTTCTTT.

This clonotype was seen a handful of times. The chain employs TRBV12-3 or TRBV12-4 and TRBJ2-7, with D tentatively TRBD1 (6 bases). The CDR3 is 14 amino acids. V shed 4 bases and J shed 0 bases, with 10 bases lying between them. The CDR3 protein is CASSWTEYSYEQYF. DNA of the CDR3: TGTGCCAGCAGTTGGACAGAGTACTCCTACGAGCAGTACTTC.

In this sample, this clonotype turned up a few times. The chain employs TRBV6-5 and TRBJ1-2; tentative D call: TRBD1 (5 bases). In germline, CDR1 is MNHEY, CDR2 SVGAGI. Trimming removed 5 bases from V and 6 bases from J, with 13 bases in between. The CDR3 is 13 amino acids. The CDR3 DNA sequence: TGTGCCAGCAGTCCCAGGGTAGAAAATGGCTACACCTTC. Translated, it gives CASSPRVENGYTF.

This clonotype was observed at least ten times. The chain links TRBV4-3 to TRBJ1-3; D gene ambiguous. V dropped 1 base and J dropped 0 bases, with 13 bases sitting between them. Germline assignment: CDR1 LGHNA and CDR2 YSLEER. CDR3 length: 17 residues. The CDR3 reads CASSQVDRGFSGNTIYF. As DNA, the CDR3 is TGCGCCAGCAGCCAAGTGGATCGGGGATTCTCTGGAAACACCATATATTTT.

The chain is built from TRBV20-1 and TRBJ2-3; 10 positions match TRBD2. Germline CDR1 is DFQATT and CDR2 is SNEGSKA (reference sequence). After removal of 4 bases from V and 5 bases from J, the junction contained 6 bases not matched to a gene. CDR3 length: 14 residues. The CDR3 DNA is TGCAGTGCTACGAGCGGGGGGGCGAAAGATACGCAGTATTTT. Residues: CSATSGGAKDTQYF.

This clonotype was counted between two and nine times. This sequence joins TRBV5-1 and TRBJ1-1; the D is unclear. V shed 3 bases and J shed 3 bases, with 6 bases lying between them. Germline-derived CDR1 and CDR2 are SGHRS and YFSETQ. The CDR3 extends over 12 amino acids. The chain's CDR3 is CASSSQHTEAFF. CDR3 in DNA: TGCGCCAGCAGCTCGCAACACACTGAAGCTTTCTTT.

This clonotype has ten or more counts. The rearrangement joins TRBV6-1 to TRBJ1-5; weak D call: TRBD1 (5 bases). The germline V gene encodes CDR1 MNHNS and CDR2 SASEGT. The CDR3 is 14 residues long. V was shortened by 2 bases and J by 9 bases, with 14 bases between the two germline ends. The CDR3 here is CASSEMGGLWPQHF. The CDR3 coding sequence is TGTGCCAGCAGTGAAATGGGGGGGTTGTGGCCCCAGCATTTT.

This clonotype appeared many times. At one of its ends the junction is not consistent with the germline gene, which may arise from a read error. The gene calls are TRBV5-1 and TRBJ2-6; D not resolved. This CDR3 is built from 15 residues. Looked up from germline, CDR1 is SGHRS and CDR2 is YFSETQ. CDR3 coding DNA: TGTGCCAGCAGTTTAGGACGGTCTGGGGCCAACGTCCTGACTTTC. It codes for CASSLGRSGANVLTF. The variable domain in full, completed from reference TRBV5-1 and TRBJ2-6, reads KAGVTQTPRYLIKTRGQQVTLSCSPISGHRSVSWYQQTPGQGLQFLFEYFSETQRNKGNFPGRFSGRQFSNSRSEMNVSTLELGDSALYLCASSLGRSGANVLTFGAGSRLTVL.

The chain couples TRBV10-2 to TRBJ2-5; 10 bases agree with TRBD2. CDR3 size: 14 residues. V lost 7 bases, J lost 3 bases, and 5 bases stayed unmatched. The germline CDR1 and CDR2 sequences are WSHSY and SAAADI. The CDR3 spells CASMLGLAEETQYF. For the CDR3, the DNA is TGCGCCAGCATGCTTGGACTAGCGGAAGAGACCCAGTACTTC.

This clonotype was observed a handful of times. CDR3 nucleotide sequence: TGTGCCAGCAGCCGATACAGTGCCGCGAACACCGGGGAGCTGTTTTTT. It encodes CASSRYSAANTGELFF. This chain links TRBV6-6 with TRBJ2-2; D is ambiguous. The CDR3 consists of 16 residues. The germline gives CDR1 MNHNY, CDR2 SVGAGI (reference sequence). V was shortened by 6 bases and J by 0 bases, with 14 bases between the two germline ends.

At least ten counts were recorded for this clonotype. The V and J genes are TRBV5-1 and TRBJ2-5; either TRBD1 or TRBD2 may supply D (5 bases each). The V end lost 4 bases, the J end lost 2 bases, and 12 bases lay between the germline ends. The CDR3 runs to 14 residues. Looked up from germline, CDR1 is SGHRS and CDR2 is YFSETQ. The CDR3 here is CASSLGATQETQYF. The CDR3 coding sequence is TGCGCCAGCAGCCTCGGGGCCACTCAAGAGACCCAGTACTTC.

The chain employs TRBV7-2 and TRBJ1-2; 9 bases are a match to TRBD1. The J segment lost 7 bases and the V segment lost 1 base, leaving 4 bases of the junction unmatched. CDR3 length: 14 amino acids. Germline loops: CDR1 SGHTA, CDR2 FQGNSA. The CDR3: CASSLGGQGGGYTF. The CDR3 DNA sequence: TGTGCCAGCAGCTTAGGGGGACAGGGAGGTGGCTACACCTTC.

The chain combines TRBV25-1 with TRBJ1-3, with D perhaps matching TRBD1 (5 bases). Germline-derived CDR1 and CDR2 are MGHDK and SYGVNS. V lost 1 base to trimming and J lost 8 bases, with 15 bases between them. CDR3 length: 15 residues. The CDR3 is CASSEWGSPKDTIYF. CDR3 bases: TGTGCCAGCAGTGAATGGGGCAGTCCCAAGGACACCATATATTTT. The complete variable domain, with remaining parts taken from reference TRBV25-1 and TRBJ1-3, reads EADIYQTPRYLVIGTGKKITLECSQTMGHDKMYWYQQDPGMELHLIHYSYGVNSTEKGDLSSESTVSRIRTEHFPLTLESARPSHTSQYLCASSEWGSPKDTIYFGEGSWLTVV.

This clonotype was recorded a few times. V usage is TRBV24-1 and J usage is TRBJ2-1; TRBD1 or TRBD2 may be the D gene (5 bases each). The CDR3 sequence is 13 residues long. CDR1 is KGHDR, CDR2 SFDVKD, per germline. V was clipped by 5 bases and J by 1 base, with 5 bases between them. The CDR3 here is CATSGGSYNEQFF. CDR3 in DNA: TGTGCCACCAGTGGGGGGTCCTACAATGAGCAGTTCTTC.